This T cell receptor beta chain is drawn from a study of T cells in Graves' hyperthyroidism and ophthalmopathy. This clonotype came up many times. Researchers amplified the TCR beta CDR3 regions from RNA transcripts. The HTBI primer set served for first-round RT-PCR of the TCR CDR3. One entry per CDR3 protein results from TCRdb running MiXCR on the multiplex PCR reads. This table holds about 540,000 distinct CDR3 sequences, around 46% found once. V dropped 4 bases and J dropped 8; count of bases not matched to a gene: 2. The length of the CDR3 is 11 residues. CDR1 SQVTM and CDR2 ANQGSEA come from the germline V gene.

Specimen: peripheral blood or thyroid tissue (not recorded which). This chain uses TRBV29-1 with TRBJ1-2; 9 bases align to TRBD1. The source is a woman between 18 and 29 years old with Graves' hyperthyroidism. CDR3 protein: CSVVTGGGYTF. The CDR3 nucleotides read TGCAGCGTTGTTACAGGGGGCGGCTACACCTTC. Filled out from reference TRBV29-1 and TRBJ1-2, the complete variable domain reads SAVISQKPSRDICQRGTSLTIQCQVDSQVTMMFWYRQQPGQSLTLIATANQGSEATYESGFVIDKFPISRPNLTFSTLTVSNMSPEDSSIYLCSVVTGGGYTFGSGTRLTVV.